The 30 T cell receptor beta chains given below trace back to one sample, sequenced in a study of T cells after posttransplantation cyclophosphamide. Sequencing used immunoSEQ multiplex PCR; TCRdb keeps in-frame clones, though not all of them. The profile covers fewer than 2,500 clones, with approximately 94% appearing a single time and about 3% taken by the ten largest. Sequences were obtained from CD4+ T cells sorted from bone marrow. These receptors were collected from a woman in her 50s in good health and a related stem cell transplant donor.

The chain joins TRBV29-1 to TRBJ2-2, with 7 nucleotides matching TRBD1. CDR3 length: 11 amino acids. V lost 5 bases, J lost 6 bases, and 0 bases stayed unmatched. Germline CDR1 SQVTM, CDR2 ANQGSEA. For the CDR3, the DNA is TGCAGCGTTCAGGGGGCCGGGGAGCTGTTTTTT. Translated, it gives CSVQGAGELFF.

The chain carries TRBV7-9 and TRBJ1-1, with 7 bases fitting TRBD1. The CDR3 totals 15 residues. V shed 5 bases and J 0 bases; nucleotides not matched to a gene: 6. Germline V gene sequence: CDR1 SEHNR, CDR2 FQNEAQ (reference sequence). The CDR3, as DNA: TGTGCCAGCAGCACCTTCAGGGGGGTGAACACTGAAGCTTTCTTT. Encoded protein: CASSTFRGVNTEAFF.

The chain is built from TRBV27 and TRBJ2-7; no clear D gene. Trimming shortened V by 0 bases and J by 3 bases, and 6 bases separated the two germline ends. The CDR3 spans 13 residues. The germline gives CDR1 MNHEY, CDR2 SMNVEV (reference sequence). The CDR3, as DNA: TGTGCCAGCAGTTTATCCCACAGCTACGAGCAGTACTTC. This codes for CASSLSHSYEQYF.

CDR3 region: CASSRQATNEKLFF. CDR3 sequence (DNA): TGTGCCAGCAGTAGACAGGCAACTAATGAAAAACTGTTTTTT. V is TRBV28 and J is TRBJ1-4; D may be TRBD1 (6 bases). Germline CDR1 reads MDHEN; CDR2 reads SYDVKM. The V gene lost 5 bases and the J gene lost 0 bases, with 7 bases spanning the gap. The CDR3 has 14 amino acids.

The V and J genes are TRBV5-1 and TRBJ2-5; TRBD2 aligns across 11 bases. The CDR3 is made up of 16 amino acids. Germline V CDR1 and CDR2: SGHRS, YFSETQ. Trimming at V came to 0 bases and at J to 3 bases, leaving 4 bases not matched to a gene. CDR3 sequence (DNA): TGCGCCAGCAGCTTGGGAGGTAGCGGGAGGGAAGAGACCCAGTACTTC. It encodes CASSLGGSGREETQYF.

The chain's CDR3 is CASSSAPGQSGEQFF. CDR3 nucleotides: TGTGCCAGCAGCTCAGCTCCGGGACAGAGTGGTGAGCAGTTCTTC. The rearrangement uses TRBV11-1 and TRBJ2-1; 7 positions agree with TRBD1. CDR1 and CDR2 (germline): SGHAT, FQDESV (reference sequence). The CDR3 sequence is 15 residues long. V shed 4 bases and J 9 bases; nucleotides not matched to a gene: 12.

The table lists this clone with a count of one. This chain links TRBV5-6 with TRBJ1-1; D call uncertain. The CDR3 covers 14 residues. CDR1 and CDR2 (germline): SGHDT, YYEEEE. V shed 4 bases and J shed 5 bases, with 15 bases lying between them. The CDR3 sequence: CASSLPNVETEAFF. The CDR3 region has the DNA TGTGCCAGCAGCCTGCCCAACGTGGAGACTGAAGCTTTCTTT.

The chain links TRBV14 to TRBJ1-2; D perhaps matches TRBD1 (5 bases). The germline V gene encodes CDR1 SGHDN and CDR2 FVKESK. The CDR3 spans 15 residues. V was trimmed by 5 bases and J by 6 bases, leaving 19 bases between them. CDR3 amino acids: CASSTRSTVIHGYTF. The CDR3 DNA follows: TGTGCCAGCAGCACAAGATCGACAGTGATTCATGGCTACACCTTC.

J is TRBJ1-1 and V is TRBV25-1, with D maybe TRBD1 (5 bases). Trimming stripped 3 bases from V and 10 bases from J, with 21 bases between. The germline CDR1 and CDR2 sequences are MGHDK and SYGVNS. This CDR3 comprises 15 residues. This CDR3 is CASSDRTRGGSRAFF. The CDR3 region has the DNA TGTGCCAGCAGTGACCGGACGCGGGGGGGATCTCGAGCTTTCTTT.

CDR3 amino acids: CASSFPGAGGPHEQYF. The CDR3 DNA reads as TGCGCCAGCAGCTTCCCCGGTGCGGGAGGGCCACACGAGCAGTACTTC. The chain has TRBV5-1 and TRBJ2-7; 9 positions agree with TRBD2. J was trimmed by 5 bases and V by 2 bases; bases with no gene match: 11. Germline values: CDR1 SGHRS, CDR2 YFSETQ. The CDR3 runs 16 residues.

The chain has TRBV6-1 and TRBJ1-3; a weak D match, TRBD1 (5 bases). The CDR3 sequence is 16 residues long. CDR1 and CDR2 from the germline V gene are MNHNS and SASEGT. With 1 base removed from V and 0 bases from J, the gap between germline ends came to 10 bases. CDR3 in amino acids: CASSEDGAFSGNTIYF. CDR3 nucleotide sequence: TGTGCCAGCAGTGAAGATGGGGCCTTCTCTGGAAACACCATATATTTT.

V and J are TRBV19 and TRBJ1-2; TRBD1 aligns across 8 bases. Germline V gene lookup returns CDR1 LNHDA and CDR2 SQIVND (reference sequence). This CDR3 spans 12 amino acids. Losses at the gene ends were 10 bases for V and 4 bases for J; bases not matched to a gene: 5. The DNA for the CDR3 is TGTGCCACCAGGGACAGGAGCTATGGCTACACCTTC. The encoded protein is CATRDRSYGYTF.

V usage is TRBV11-3 and J usage is TRBJ2-1; 8 bases are a match to TRBD2. With 1 base clipped from V and 13 bases from J, the junction kept 6 bases outside the gene matches. The CDR3 extends over 13 amino acids. CDR1 and CDR2 from the germline V gene are SGHNT and YENEEA. The CDR3 region is CASSLGAREEQFF. CDR3 nucleotides: TGTGCCAGCAGCTTAGGGGCGCGGGAGGAACAGTTCTTC.

V and J are TRBV7-3 and TRBJ2-1; TRBD2 agrees at 8 bases. The V and J ends lost 8 bases and 9 bases, in that order; junction bases with no gene match: 15. In germline, CDR1 is SGHTA, CDR2 FQGTGA. The CDR3 has 15 residues. The CDR3: CASARQQREHGEQFF. CDR3 nucleotides: TGTGCCAGCGCCCGACAGCAGCGGGAGCACGGTGAGCAGTTCTTC.

In this sample, this clone turned up once. CDR3 DNA sequence: TGTGCCAGCAGCTTGCGGCGACAAGAGACCCAGTACTTC. Translated: CASSLRRQETQYF. This chain connects TRBV11-2 to TRBJ2-5; D unresolved. The CDR3 contains 13 residues. Germline V gene data show CDR1 as SGHAT and CDR2 as FQNNGV. With 3 bases removed from V and 2 bases from J, the gap between germline ends came to 7 bases.

The chain joins TRBV10-3 to TRBJ1-5; D is undetermined. The V end was cut by 5 bases, the J end by 2 bases, with 7 bases between. Germline V gene lookup returns CDR1 ENHRY and CDR2 SYGVKD. The CDR3 has 13 amino acids. The CDR3 here is CAISPAGNQPQHF. The CDR3 DNA reads TGTGCCATCAGTCCAGCGGGCAATCAGCCCCAGCATTTT.

V gene TRBV5-6 combines with J gene TRBJ1-4, with a tentative D call TRBD1 (6 bases). Looked up from germline, CDR1 is SGHDT and CDR2 is YYEEEE. The CDR3 loop spans 15 amino acids. The V end was cut by 4 bases, the J end by 3 bases, with 13 bases between. CDR3 loop: CASSRGSPSNEKLFF. The CDR3 region has the DNA TGTGCCAGCAGCAGGGGGAGTCCTTCTAATGAAAAACTGTTTTTT. Complete variable domain (other parts from reference TRBV5-6 and TRBJ1-4): DAGVTQSPTHLIKTRGQQVTLRCSPKSGHDTVSWYQQALGQGPQFIFQYYEEEERQRGNFPDRFSGHQFPNYSSELNVNALLLGDSALYLCASSRGSPSNEKLFFGSGTQLSVL.

This CDR3 reads CSVAPGLAGYNEQFF. The CDR3 DNA sequence: TGCAGCGTCGCCCCGGGACTAGCGGGATACAATGAGCAGTTCTTC. The rearrangement uses TRBV29-1 and TRBJ2-1, with 13 bases lining up with TRBD2. V was clipped by 6 bases and J by 4 bases; unmatched bases: 6. Germline values: CDR1 SQVTM, CDR2 ANQGSEA. This CDR3 is built from 15 residues.

Comment on this clone: A read error may account for a junction end that differs from germline. The chain uses TRBV7-7 and TRBJ2-7, with 13 bases aligning to TRBD2. Germline V gives CDR1 SSHAT, CDR2 FNYEAQ (reference sequence). The CDR3 is 15 amino acids. As DNA, the CDR3 is TGTGCTAGCAGCCCCTGGACTAGCGGGAGTGGCGAGCAGTACTTC. This encodes CASSPWTSGSGEQYF.

The chain joins TRBV5-5 to TRBJ2-7; 12 nucleotides agree with TRBD2. CDR3 size: 19 residues. V dropped 2 bases and J dropped 0; count of bases not matched to a gene: 12. Germline CDR1 is SGHKS and CDR2 is YYEKEE (reference sequence). The CDR3 sequence is CASSFPGLAGHRGSYEQYF. Written as DNA, the CDR3 is TGTGCCAGCAGCTTCCCGGGACTAGCGGGCCACCGGGGCTCCTACGAGCAGTACTTC.

V gene TRBV7-6 combines with J gene TRBJ1-2, with a weak D call TRBD1 (6 bases). CDR3 length: 13 amino acids. The germline CDR1 and CDR2 sequences are SGHVS and FNYEAQ. Trimming cost V 1 base and J 7 bases, with 10 bases left between them. CDR3 sequence (DNA): TGTGCCAGCAGCTTAGTGGGGGGGGCTGGCTACACCTTC. Its protein is CASSLVGGAGYTF.

CDR3 DNA: TGTGCCAGCTCTGCCGGTACAGGGTCTCGTCAGCCCCAGCATTTT. It translates to CASSAGTGSRQPQHF. V gene TRBV2 combines with J gene TRBJ1-5, with D perhaps matching TRBD1 (6 bases). The germline V and J ends were trimmed by 8 bases and 6 bases, with 20 bases remaining between them. Germline V gene data show CDR1 as SNHLY and CDR2 as FYNNEI. The CDR3 has 15 residues.

The chain employs TRBV9 and TRBJ2-1, with TRBD1 as a possible D gene (5 bases). This CDR3 is 14 amino acids long. V was trimmed by 0 bases and J by 5 bases, leaving 9 bases between them. The V gene's germline CDR1 is SGDLS and CDR2 YYNGEE. CDR3 nucleotides: TGTGCCAGCAGCGTAGAGGTAGGGGACAATGAGCAGTTCTTC. Residues: CASSVEVGDNEQFF.

As regards this clone: One end of the junction varies from germline; a read error may be responsible. The chain is built from TRBV27 and TRBJ1-2; no clear D. CDR3 size: 13 residues. Germline CDR1 is MNHEY and CDR2 is SMNVEV (reference sequence). DNA for the CDR3: TGTGCCGCCTCACCCGAGGGAAACTATGGCCACACCTTC. It specifies CAASPEGNYGHTF.

The chain carries TRBV19 and TRBJ1-5; 7 positions agree with TRBD1. The CDR3 consists of 13 residues. CDR1 is LNHDA and CDR2 is SQIVND in the germline V gene (reference sequence). V shed 3 bases, J shed 7 bases, and the junction held 3 bases outside the gene matches. The CDR3 bases are TGTGCCAGTAGTATCAACAGGGGCCAGCCCCAGCATTTT. Encoded protein: CASSINRGQPQHF.

V is TRBV6-5 and J is TRBJ2-5; 7 bases map to TRBD2. The end of the DNA is better explained by TRBJ2-7, so the J call may be wrong. CDR1 and CDR2 from the germline V gene are MNHEY and SVGAGI. This CDR3 has 14 residues. The CDR3 nucleotides read TGTGCCAGCAGTTCAGGACTAGTCTCCTACGAGCAGTACTTC. Residues: CASSSGLVSYEQYF.

The genes are TRBV15 and TRBJ2-2; TRBD1 aligns across 9 bases. The CDR3 is 16 amino acids. CDR1 and CDR2 from the germline V gene are LNHNV and YYDKDF (reference sequence). Losses at the gene ends were 0 bases for V and 7 bases for J; bases not matched to a gene: 6. For the CDR3, the DNA is TGTGCCACCAGCAGAGAACTACAGGGGGCTGGCGGGGAGCTGTTTTTT. This codes for CATSRELQGAGGELFF.

The chain uses TRBV6-1 and TRBJ2-7, with 10 bases matching TRBD1. The CDR3 is 14 amino acids. J was trimmed by 0 bases and V by 6 bases; bases with no gene match: 2. In germline, CDR1 is MNHNS, CDR2 SASEGT. The CDR3 bases are TGTGCCAGCAGGGACAGGGGGAGCTCCTACGAGCAGTACTTC. As protein: CASRDRGSSYEQYF.

The CDR3 is CASSYEGDYGYTF. The DNA for the CDR3 is TGTGCCAGCAGTTACGAGGGGGACTATGGCTACACCTTC. The rearrangement uses TRBV6-6 and TRBJ1-2; weak D call: TRBD1 (6 bases). V was cut by 2 bases and J by 3 bases, with 7 bases left in between. Germline lookup yields CDR1 MNHNY and CDR2 SVGAGI (reference sequence). The CDR3 has 13 residues.

This clone has just one count. The rearrangement links TRBV28 to TRBJ1-4; D is undetermined. The V and J ends lost 6 bases and 4 bases respectively, with 3 bases between them. Germline V CDR1 and CDR2: MDHEN, SYDVKM. CDR3 length: 11 amino acids. This CDR3 reads CASRRNEKLFF. In nucleotides, the CDR3 is TGTGCCAGCAGGCGTAATGAAAAACTGTTTTTT.